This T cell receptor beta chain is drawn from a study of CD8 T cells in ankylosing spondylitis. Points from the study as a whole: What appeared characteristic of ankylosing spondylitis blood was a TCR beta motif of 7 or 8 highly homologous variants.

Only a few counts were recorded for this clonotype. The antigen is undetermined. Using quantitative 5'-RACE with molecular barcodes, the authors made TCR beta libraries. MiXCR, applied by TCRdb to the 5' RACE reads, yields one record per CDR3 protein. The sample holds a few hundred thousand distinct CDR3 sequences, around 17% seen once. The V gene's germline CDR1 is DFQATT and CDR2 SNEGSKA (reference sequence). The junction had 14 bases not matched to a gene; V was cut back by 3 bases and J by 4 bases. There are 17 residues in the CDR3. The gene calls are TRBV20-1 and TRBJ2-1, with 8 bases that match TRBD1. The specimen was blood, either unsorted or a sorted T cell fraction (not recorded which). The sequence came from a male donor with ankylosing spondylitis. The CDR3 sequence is CSARPVARDRSYNEQFF. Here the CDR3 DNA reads TGCAGTGCTAGGCCTGTTGCGAGGGACAGGTCATACAATGAGCAGTTCTTC.